This entry features one T cell receptor beta chain sequence. Its antigen is unidentified. Additional DNA sequences in this sample encode the identical CDR3. Looked up from germline, CDR1 is MNHEY and CDR2 is SMNVEV (reference sequence). The CDR3 is 15 amino acids. Between the trimmed V and J ends, which lost 1 base and 0 bases, there was a span of 10 bases. This entry is derived from a study of shared clonotypes between healthy human individuals. General study points: Generation probabilities of non-shared clonotypes were lower (relative to those shared by all four donors). Limited genetic and exposure-history diversity came from having few donors.

In the naive CD8 group, cells lacked CD45RO and were positively selected for CCR7, so terminally differentiated effector memory CD45RA+ cells were left out. Some clones are missing from TCRdb's copy, which holds only in-frame ones; the method was immunoSEQ multiplex PCR. The table includes hundreds of thousands of clones, approximately 96% detected once. The source of this sequence is a woman in her twenties or thirties in good health. The sequenced sample was naive CD8+ T cells sorted from blood. This sequence joins TRBV27 and TRBJ2-7; tentative D call: TRBD1 (6 bases). The CDR3 here is CASSLLGGSSYEQYF. The DNA of the CDR3 is TGTGCCAGCAGTTTATTAGGGGGTAGCTCCTACGAGCAGTACTTC.